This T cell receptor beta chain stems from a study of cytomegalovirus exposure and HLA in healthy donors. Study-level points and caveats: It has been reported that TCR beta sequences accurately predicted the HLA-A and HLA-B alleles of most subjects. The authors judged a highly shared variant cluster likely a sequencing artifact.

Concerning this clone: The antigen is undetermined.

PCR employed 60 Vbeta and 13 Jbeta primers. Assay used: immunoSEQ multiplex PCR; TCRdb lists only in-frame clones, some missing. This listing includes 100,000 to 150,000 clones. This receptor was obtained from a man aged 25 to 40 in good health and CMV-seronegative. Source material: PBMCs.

CDR3 in amino acids: CAWSAGIMNTEAFF. Here the CDR3 DNA reads TGTGCCTGGAGTGCAGGAATAATGAACACTGAAGCTTTCTTT. The chain carries TRBV30 and TRBJ1-1; no firm D call. This CDR3 has 14 residues. In germline, CDR1 is GTSNPN, CDR2 SVGIG (reference sequence). V was pared by 1 base and J by 0 bases, with 9 bases between.